This TCR beta chain originates from a study of T cell responses to AZD1222 COVID-19 vaccine. This clone has a single count. Profiling relied on immunoSEQ multiplex PCR, and the TCRdb table lists in-frame clones only, not all of them. Found here are about 110,000 clones, 70% to 90% of them singletons; the top ten hold roughly 15%. J was trimmed by 4 bases and V by 4 bases; bases with no gene match: 6. The CDR3 covers 15 residues. CDR1 SGHRS and CDR2 YFSETQ come from the germline V gene. This TCR came from an adult who received the AZD1222 COVID-19 vaccine. The sequencing here drew on peripheral blood, taken 28 days after the second AZD1222 dose. This rearrangement joins TRBV5-1 to TRBJ1-5; 9 bases align to TRBD1. CDR3 loop: CASSAGQGQNQPQHF. The CDR3 DNA is TGCGCCAGCAGCGCCGGACAGGGGCAAAATCAGCCCCAGCATTTT.